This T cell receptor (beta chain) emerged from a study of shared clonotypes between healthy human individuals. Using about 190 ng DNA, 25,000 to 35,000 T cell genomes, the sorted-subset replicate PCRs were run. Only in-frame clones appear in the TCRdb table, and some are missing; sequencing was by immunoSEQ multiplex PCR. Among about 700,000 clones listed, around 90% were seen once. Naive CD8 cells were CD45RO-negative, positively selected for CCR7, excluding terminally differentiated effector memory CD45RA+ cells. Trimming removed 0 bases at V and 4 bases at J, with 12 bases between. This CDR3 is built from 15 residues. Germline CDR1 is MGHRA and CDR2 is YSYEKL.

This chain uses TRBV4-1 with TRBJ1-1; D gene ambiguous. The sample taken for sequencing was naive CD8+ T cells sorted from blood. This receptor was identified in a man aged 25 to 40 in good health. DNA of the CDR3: TGCGCCAGCAGCCAAGAGTTTGAGGGAGCCACTGAAGCTTTCTTT. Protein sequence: CASSQEFEGATEAFF.